Following are 19 T cell receptor beta chains from one sample sequenced in a study of cytomegalovirus exposure and HLA in healthy donors. Vbeta (60) and Jbeta (13) primers were used in the PCR. Here immunoSEQ multiplex PCR was the method, and the copy in TCRdb shows in-frame clones only, minus some. The table shows approximately 180,000 clones, with around 81% occurring only once. Sequencing input: PBMCs. Source of these receptors: a man aged 18-30 years in good health and CMV-seronegative.

The chain links TRBV14 to TRBJ2-7; possibly TRBD2 for D (5 bases). Germline V gene data show CDR1 as SGHDN and CDR2 as FVKESK. Trimming shortened V by 0 bases and J by 3 bases, and 15 bases separated the two germline ends. The CDR3 loop spans 16 amino acids. CDR3 in amino acids: CASSQDLLSGLYEQYF. CDR3 in DNA: TGTGCCAGCAGCCAAGATCTCCTAAGCGGACTCTACGAGCAGTACTTC.

The gene calls are TRBV10-3 and TRBJ1-6; 9 positions match TRBD1. V dropped 1 base and J dropped 7; count of bases not matched to a gene: 2. CDR1 is ENHRY, CDR2 SYGVKD, per germline. There are 15 residues in the CDR3. CDR3 in DNA: TGTGCCATCAGTGAGTACAGGGGGCAGAATTCACCCCTCCACTTT. This gives the protein CAISEYRGQNSPLHF.

The genes are TRBV5-8 and TRBJ1-5; 8 bases map to TRBD1. The V and J ends lost 4 bases and 3 bases, in that order; junction bases with no gene match: 15. The CDR3 contains 18 residues. The germline CDR1 and CDR2 sequences are SGHTS and YDEGEE. Here the CDR3 DNA reads TGTGCCAGCAGCCCTATGCAACAGGGGGGGATGTCCAATCAGCCCCAGCATTTT. It yields the protein CASSPMQQGGMSNQPQHF.

This chain joins TRBV10-3 and TRBJ2-5; unclear D gene. V gave up 4 bases and J gave up 5 bases, with 14 bases separating them. Germline V gives CDR1 ENHRY, CDR2 SYGVKD. The length of the CDR3 is 14 residues. As DNA, the CDR3 is TGTGCCATCAGTGTCGGCGACTCGAGGGAGACCCAGTACTTC. This codes for CAISVGDSRETQYF.

The gene calls are TRBV27 and TRBJ2-2; tentatively, D is TRBD1 (5 bases). Germline CDR1 MNHEY, CDR2 SMNVEV (reference sequence). Trimming shortened V by 2 bases and J by 3 bases, and 13 bases separated the two germline ends. The CDR3 is made up of 16 amino acids. The CDR3 region has the DNA TGTGCCAGCAGTTTAGGCCGGACAAGGGACACCGGGGAGCTGTTTTTT. Its translation: CASSLGRTRDTGELFF.

This chain connects TRBV5-1 to TRBJ2-1, with 9 bases identical to TRBD1. The CDR3 is 16 amino acids. Germline CDR1 SGHRS, CDR2 YFSETQ. With 1 base clipped from V and 6 bases from J, the junction kept 8 bases outside the gene matches. The CDR3 bases are TGCGCCAGCAGCTTGAGCCCGGGACAGGGTCGCAATGAGCAGTTCTTC. Its protein is CASSLSPGQGRNEQFF.

The chain combines TRBV7-2 with TRBJ2-7, with D hard to call. V lost 5 bases and J 6 bases, leaving 8 bases between the germline ends. The CDR3 runs 11 residues. Germline loops: CDR1 SGHTA, CDR2 FQGNSA. The CDR3 spells CASSPSVEQYF. As DNA, the CDR3 is TGTGCCAGCAGCCCCTCGGTCGAGCAGTACTTC.

This chain uses TRBV7-2 with TRBJ1-1; TRBD1 matches at 7 bases. The V and J ends lost 5 bases and 7 bases, in that order; junction bases with no gene match: 7. This CDR3 has 13 amino acids. CDR1 and CDR2 from the germline V gene are SGHTA and FQGNSA. This CDR3 reads CASSPQGGFEAFF. The DNA of the CDR3 is TGTGCCAGCAGCCCTCAGGGGGGCTTTGAAGCTTTCTTT.

This clone was counted a few times. The chain carries TRBV7-9 and TRBJ2-7, with D unresolved. V shed 5 bases and J shed 1 base, with 9 bases lying between them. The germline V gene has CDR1 SEHNR and CDR2 FQNEAQ (reference sequence). The CDR3 has 13 amino acids. CDR3 amino acids: CASSTKNSYEQYF. The CDR3 nucleotides are TGTGCCAGCAGCACAAAGAATTCCTACGAGCAGTACTTC.

This chain joins TRBV7-2 and TRBJ2-7, with TRBD2 as a possible D gene (5 bases). The germline V and J ends were trimmed by 3 bases and 0 bases, with 15 bases remaining between them. CDR3 length: 16 amino acids. CDR1 SGHTA and CDR2 FQGNSA come from the germline V gene. CDR3: CASSLDATGNSYEQYF. In nucleotides, the CDR3 is TGTGCCAGCAGCTTGGATGCCACGGGAAACTCCTACGAGCAGTACTTC.

This chain connects TRBV10-3 to TRBJ1-6; possibly TRBD1 for D (6 bases). The CDR3 is made up of 10 amino acids. Trimming left V 9 bases short and J 11 bases short, with 8 bases between. From germline, CDR1 is ENHRY and CDR2 SYGVKD. CDR3 sequence reads: CAIGGPPLHF. Written as DNA, the CDR3 is TGTGCCATAGGGGGTCCACCCCTCCACTTT.

This clone came up once. This chain connects TRBV15 to TRBJ2-2; weak D call: TRBD1 (5 bases). Germline-derived CDR1 and CDR2 are LNHNV and YYDKDF (reference sequence). CDR3 length equals 16 residues. Trimming left V 0 bases short and J 4 bases short, with 12 bases between. CDR3 in amino acids: CATSRDFTDSTGELFF. The CDR3 DNA follows: TGTGCCACCAGCAGAGATTTTACAGACAGCACCGGGGAGCTGTTTTTT.

This clone turned up a few times. This chain links TRBV15 with TRBJ1-5; D is perhaps TRBD1 (5 bases). CDR1 is LNHNV, CDR2 YYDKDF, per germline (reference sequence). Trimming left V 0 bases short and J 6 bases short, with 15 bases between. The length of the CDR3 is 16 residues. This chain's CDR3 is CATSRDVGQGGQPQHF. CDR3 nucleotides: TGTGCCACCAGCAGAGACGTGGGGCAGGGTGGTCAGCCCCAGCATTTT. Full variable domain (remainder filled in from reference TRBV15 and TRBJ1-5): DAMVIQNPRYQVTQFGKPVTLSCSQTLNHNVMYWYQQKSSQAPKLLFHYYDKDFNNEADTPDNFQSRRPNTSFCFLDIRSPGLGDTAMYLCATSRDVGQGGQPQHFGDGTRLSIL.

The V and J genes are TRBV4-3 and TRBJ1-6; 8 nucleotides agree with TRBD1. Looked up from germline, CDR1 is LGHNA and CDR2 is YSLEER. The CDR3 runs to 17 residues. J lost 7 bases, V lost 0 bases, and 8 bases had no gene match. The CDR3 nucleotides read TGCGCCAGCAGCCAAGAACTTGGGGACAGGCTGAATTCACCCCTCCACTTT. It yields the protein CASSQELGDRLNSPLHF.

This clone was picked up one time. The chain couples TRBV5-4 to TRBJ2-3; 11 bases agree with TRBD2. Germline CDR1 reads SGHNT; CDR2 reads YYREEE (reference sequence). The trim removed 9 bases at V and 4 bases at J, leaving 13 bases unmatched. This CDR3 comprises 16 residues. Written as DNA, the CDR3 is TGTGCCACCTATCTAGGGGTAGCGGGAGGGCCAGATACGCAGTATTTT. Amino acid sequence: CATYLGVAGGPDTQYF.

In this sample, this clone turned up once. Compared with germline, one end of the junction differs, possibly owing to a read error. The rearrangement joins TRBV9 to TRBJ1-4; D gene uncertain. The CDR3 loop spans 16 amino acids. From germline, CDR1 is SGDLS and CDR2 YYNGEE. The CDR3 coding sequence is TGTGCCAGCAGCGTAGGCGCTAGCGCAACTAATGAAAAACTGCTTTTT. It codes for CASSVGASATNEKLLF.

The J gene is TRBJ1-2, the V gene TRBV9; weak D call: TRBD1 (6 bases). The length of the CDR3 is 13 residues. Germline CDR1 SGDLS, CDR2 YYNGEE. The V end lost 4 bases, the J end lost 6 bases, and 13 bases lay between the germline ends. The CDR3 DNA reads TGTGCCAGCAGCCACAGGGAAGGAAATGGCTACACCTTC. This gives the protein CASSHREGNGYTF. Full variable domain (remainder filled in from reference TRBV9 and TRBJ1-2): DSGVTQTPKHLITATGQRVTLRCSPRSGDLSVYWYQQSLDQGLQFLIQYYNGEERAKGNILERFSAQQFPDLHSELNLSSLELGDSALYFCASSHREGNGYTFGSGTRLTVV.

CDR3 residues: CASSPGHVLYEQYF. The CDR3 DNA reads as TGTGCCAGCAGCCCAGGACACGTACTCTACGAGCAGTACTTC. The chain links TRBV9 to TRBJ2-7, with a possible D match to TRBD1 (5 bases). Germline-derived CDR1 and CDR2 are SGDLS and YYNGEE. The length of the CDR3 is 14 residues. V lost 4 bases and J lost 3, with 14 bases in between.

This clone was seen once. V usage is TRBV19 and J usage is TRBJ1-2; D perhaps matches TRBD1 (5 bases). V was pared by 4 bases and J by 2 bases, with 17 bases between. This CDR3 contains 16 residues. The V gene's germline CDR1 is LNHDA and CDR2 SQIVND (reference sequence). The CDR3 is CASSTNRDWGNYGYTF. DNA of the CDR3: TGTGCCAGTAGTACCAACCGGGACTGGGGCAACTATGGCTACACCTTC.